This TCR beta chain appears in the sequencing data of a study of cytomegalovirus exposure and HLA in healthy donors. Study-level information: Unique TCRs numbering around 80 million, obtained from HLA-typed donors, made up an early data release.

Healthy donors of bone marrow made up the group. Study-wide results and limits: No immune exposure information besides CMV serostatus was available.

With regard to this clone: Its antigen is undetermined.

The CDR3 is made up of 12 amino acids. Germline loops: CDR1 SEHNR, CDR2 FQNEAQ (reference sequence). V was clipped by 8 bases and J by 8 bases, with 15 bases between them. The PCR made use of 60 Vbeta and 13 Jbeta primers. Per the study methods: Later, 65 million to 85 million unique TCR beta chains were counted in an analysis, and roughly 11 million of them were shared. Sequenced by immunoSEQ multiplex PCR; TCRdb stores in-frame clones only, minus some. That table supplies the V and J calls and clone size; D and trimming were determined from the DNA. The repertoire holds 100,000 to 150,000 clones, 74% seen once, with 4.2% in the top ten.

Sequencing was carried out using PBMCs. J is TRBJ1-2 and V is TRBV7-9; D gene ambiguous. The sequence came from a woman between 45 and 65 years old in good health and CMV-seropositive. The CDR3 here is CASSRLGQGYTF. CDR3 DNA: TGTGCCAGCTCCCGGTTGGGCCAGGGCTACACCTTC.